Given below is one T cell receptor beta chain in context. Its antigen is currently not known. The instrument was an Illumina HiSeq 2000. 5'RACE template switching, by which a universal primer site and unique molecular identifiers were added, was used to make TCR beta cDNA libraries. Priming for cDNA synthesis came from the TCR beta constant segment, and two successive PCR amplification steps followed. From the authors' description of their analysis: MIGEC was used to demultiplex reads and group the reads by UMI, and MiTCR was used to assemble and quantify clonotypes. To remove erroneous sequences, TCR cDNA sequences were retained only when supported by two or more reads. Downstream repertoire analysis used the tcR package, and clonotypes were matched across fractions by CDR3 nucleotide sequence plus V segment. VDJmatch was used to annotate antigen specificity against VDJdb, with one amino acid substitution allowed in CDR3. Based on TCRdb reprocessing of the reads, there is one entry per CDR3 protein sequence, and DNA is missing. The V and J calls and clone size come from TCRdb's table, not from the authors' own analysis. The sample's table covers roughly 390,000 distinct CDR3 sequences. In total, the top ten clones hold about 10% of the sample.

HCMV serostatus was determined by detecting HCMV-specific IgG in serum with a commercial ELISA kit. Ficoll density gradient centrifugation was used to isolate peripheral blood mononuclear cells from blood. Reading the germline V gene (reference sequence) gives CDR1 MNHEY and CDR2 SMNVEV. The CDR3, from cysteine to phenylalanine, totals 16 residues. No DNA sequence was recorded. These data come from a study of T cells expressing NK-cell markers (dated by TCRdb to between 2020 and 2021). About the full investigation: Fewer than ten donors provided sorted CD3+CD56+NKG2C+, CD3+CD56+NKG2C- and CD3+CD56-NKG2C+ T-cell subsets, whose TCR beta-chain repertoires were profiled. Seven of the eight sequenced donors were HCMV-seropositive and one was HCMV-seronegative. The study sequenced eight donors, all healthy volunteers chosen at random: three men and five women. The libraries were sequenced on Illumina HiSeq 2000/2500, MiSeq or NextSeq, producing 2 x 150 bp reads.

What the research found in general, with its limitations: In roughly six donors, the dominant CD3+CD56+NKG2C+ clonotypes were among the top 10 CD8+ clonotypes and accounted for about 1.0-7.5% of CD8+ T cells. Whether the expanded NKG2C-expressing T cell clones were specific for HCMV antigens was left unclear. Those dominant clonotypes were again the most abundant among CD3+CD56-NKG2C+ cells in a handful of donors, at roughly 25-60.1%.

This receptor was taken from a woman aged 45 to 65 in good health. Donor details come from another sample of the same person, matched by shared clones. The sequenced material came from blood T cells: a sorted CD56 or NKG2C T cell subset, CD4+ or CD8+ T cells, or bulk PBMC T cells (not recorded which). In this chain, TRBV27 is recombined with TRBJ2-2. The CDR3 in this case is CASSLLRFRETGELFF.